This T cell receptor (beta chain) was observed in a study of vaccination and CD4 T cells after COVID-19. Comment on this clonotype: The antigen is undetermined.

The treatment is: roughly 10-day PBMC culture with coronavirus spike peptide pools or control peptides (ViraFEST assay). Negative selection isolated the CD4+ T cells once the cells had been cultured for 10 days. Trimming took 6 bases from V and 8 from J; bases not matched to a gene: 9. The CDR3 has 16 amino acids. Sequence data for DNA of cultured CD4+ T cells were generated by the Oncomine TCR Beta short-read assay. TCRdb itself ran the PCR reads through MiXCR, one entry per CDR3 protein. The sample gives roughly 24,000 distinct CDR3 sequences, approximately 50% of which show up once; 2.8% is in the top ten.

The chain joins TRBV12-3 or TRBV12-4 to TRBJ2-1; 14 bases agree with TRBD2. Sequencing input: CD4+ T cells from blood, cultured in vitro. The clonotype originates from a human donor who had recovered from COVID-19. The CDR3 coding sequence is TGTGCCAGCAGGATGACTCTGGGACTAGCGGGAGATGAGCAGTTCTTC. Its protein product is CASRMTLGLAGDEQFF.